This T cell receptor (beta chain) was identified in a study of CD8+CD57+ T cells in acquired aplastic anemia. General study points: Shared by patients and controls, approximately 28 CD8+ CDR3s were abundant in patients. No significant patient-versus-control difference appeared in CD8+ Simpson's diversity.

This clonotype was observed once. Antigen: not known. The CDR3 sequence is 14 residues long. V lost 9 bases and J lost 0, with 12 bases in between. Looked up from germline, CDR1 is KGHDR and CDR2 is SFDVKD. Those patients picked for sequencing had displayed CD8+CD57+ cell expansion on flow cytometry. Each patient carried a diagnosis of severe acquired aplastic anemia. There was no therapy given to any patient before the blood sampling took place. The use of genomic DNA as template underpinned the TCR beta VDJ and CDR3 profiling. TCRdb itself ran the reads through MiXCR, one entry per CDR3 protein. The sample has about half a million distinct CDR3 sequences; approximately 33% are singletons.

Sample: sorted CD4+, CD8+, or CD8+CD57+ T cells (not recorded which) from PBMCs. The chain joins TRBV24-1 to TRBJ2-3; D remains unclear. This TCR was recovered from a human donor with aplastic anemia. CDR3 nucleotide sequence: TGTGCCACCGCCTCGGACCCTAGCACAGATACGCAGTATTTT. Protein: CATASDPSTDTQYF.